This is a list of T cell receptor beta chains from one sample in a study of T-cell reconstitution after alpha-beta-depleted transplantation in children. One entry per CDR3 protein, called by TCRdb with MiXCR from the PCR reads. The data contain 450,000 to 550,000 distinct CDR3 sequences, approximately 10% of them singletons. This material consisted of PBMCs, mostly from graft donor cells, taken 180 days after TCRalphabeta/CD19-depleted stem cell transplant. The source of these receptors is a female patient aged 2 to 10 who had a stem cell transplant for aplastic anemia, so the T cells may come from the graft donor. Both conserved end residues are part of each CDR3. The D gene is left open where the match is weak. Size tells how often a clone was seen (once, few, many) or the class of an expanded clone, and some rows leave it out.

cdr3_nt	cdr3_aa	clone_size	d_call	v_call	j_call
TGTGCCAGCAGTTACTACTTACTTGCCGGGACCTACGAGCAGTACTTC	CASSYYLLAGTYEQYF	many	NA	TRBV6-2/TRBV6-3	TRBJ2-7
TGCAGCGTTGAGAACAGGGGGCGTGAGCAGTACTTC	CSVENRGREQYF	many	TRBD1	TRBV29-1	TRBJ2-7
TGTGCCAGCAGTTTCACAGGGTTTTCCTACTCACCCCTCCACTTT	CASSFTGFSYSPLHF	NA	NA	TRBV12-3/TRBV12-4	TRBJ1-6
TGTGCCAGCAGCTTAAGGGGACTAGCGGGGGGCGATGAGCAGTTCTTC	CASSLRGLAGGDEQFF	few	TRBD2	TRBV7-9	TRBJ2-1
TGCGCCAGCAGCTTGGGGGTGGGACAGGTGTACAATGAGCAGTTCTTC	CASSLGVGQVYNEQFF	many	TRBD1	TRBV5-1	TRBJ2-1
TGCAGTGCTGGGGACAGGAGATTCACAGATACGCAGTATTTT	CSAGDRRFTDTQYF	few	TRBD1	TRBV20-1	TRBJ2-3
TGTGCCAGCAGCGTAGCTCCATCGGAGCACTATGGCTACACCTTC	CASSVAPSEHYGYTF	NA	NA	TRBV9	TRBJ1-2
TGTGCCAGCAGCCCCTCCGGGTCGGAAGAGACCCAGTACTTC	CASSPSGSEETQYF	few	NA	TRBV7-2	TRBJ2-5
TGCGCCAGCAGCCAAGAACGGGGGCGCACGGCTAATTCACCCCTCCACTTT	CASSQERGRTANSPLHF	few	NA	TRBV4-1	TRBJ1-6
TGTGCCAGCCCAGGGGGCGCGAAGGAGGACACTGAAGCTTTCTTT	CASPGGAKEDTEAFF	NA	NA	TRBV21-1	TRBJ1-1
TGTGCCAGCAGTCTGGATAGGAACTATAATTCACCCCTCCACTTT	CASSLDRNYNSPLHF	few	NA	TRBV2	TRBJ1-6
TGTGCCAGCAGTTACTCCAGGGAAAATCAGCCCCAGCATTTT	CASSYSRENQPQHF	NA	NA	TRBV6-2/TRBV6-3	TRBJ1-5
TGTGCCAGCAGCTTAGTGGGACAGCGCAACACTGAAGCTTTCTTT	CASSLVGQRNTEAFF	few	TRBD1	TRBV7-3	TRBJ1-1
TGTGCCAGCAGCCGTCTAGCGGGAGGGCCGGATACGCAGTATTTT	CASSRLAGGPDTQYF	many	TRBD2	TRBV25-1	TRBJ2-3
TGTACCAGCGGGCTCCCCGGTATACTAGGGCCGACGGGGGAGACCCAGTACTTC	CTSGLPGILGPTGETQYF	few	NA	TRBV12-3/TRBV12-4	TRBJ2-5
TGCAGTGCTAGAGAGTCTACAGAACTGTTTTTT	CSARESTELFF	many	NA	TRBV20-1	TRBJ1-4
TGCAGCCCCCAATACTATGGAAGGGGAGAGACTGAAGCTTTCTTT	CSPQYYGRGETEAFF	few	NA	TRBV29-1	TRBJ1-1
TGTGCCAGCAGCCCCAACCGGGACAGAGAAGCTTTCTTT	CASSPNRDREAFF	many	TRBD1	TRBV11-2	TRBJ1-1
TGTGCCAGCAGTCCAGGACAGGCGTGGGGCTACACCTTC	CASSPGQAWGYTF	few	TRBD1	TRBV7-9	TRBJ1-2
TGCGCCAGCAGCCGAGGGAGCGCAGATACGCAGTATTTT	CASSRGSADTQYF	NA	NA	TRBV5-1	TRBJ2-3
TGTGCCAGCAGCCTCGCCCCTAGTACGCAGTATTTT	CASSLAPSTQYF	few	NA	TRBV7-2	TRBJ2-3
TGCAGTGCCGCCATGGGGGGGTACTTC	CSAAMGGYF	few	NA	TRBV20-1	TRBJ2-5
TGTGCCAGCAGTTTTAGCGGGGAATACAATGAGCAGTTCTTC	CASSFSGEYNEQFF	NA	TRBD2	TRBV28	TRBJ2-1
TGTGCCAGCAGCCAAGAAACGGAGAGACCCTACGAGCAGTACTTC	CASSQETERPYEQYF	many	NA	TRBV14	TRBJ2-7
TGTGCCAGCAGCCTTAGACAGGACGGCTACACCTTC	CASSLRQDGYTF	few	NA	TRBV7-2	TRBJ1-2
TGTGCCAGCAGCTTACACCGGTTGTCAGGGGGCGTCGGGTATGGCTACACCTTC	CASSLHRLSGGVGYGYTF	few	TRBD1	TRBV7-8	TRBJ1-2
TGCAGCGTTGAAGGGGGGGAGGGCCGTGGCGAGCAGTACTTC	CSVEGGEGRGEQYF	few	TRBD2	TRBV29-1	TRBJ2-7
TGTGCCAGCAGCTTAGGACTAGCGGGAGGTTACCGCACAGATACGCAGTATTTT	CASSLGLAGGYRTDTQYF	NA	TRBD2	TRBV7-6	TRBJ2-3
TGTGCCAGCAGTCCACAGGGGACACCTAGCACAGATACGCAGTATTTT	CASSPQGTPSTDTQYF	few	TRBD1	TRBV12-3/TRBV12-4	TRBJ2-3
TGCAGTGCTAGAGATGAGCCAGGGTGGACCTATGGCTACACCTTC	CSARDEPGWTYGYTF	few	NA	TRBV20-1	TRBJ1-2
TGTGCCTCCCAAGTGGGGGTTGGAGATGGCTACACCTTC	CASQVGVGDGYTF	NA	NA	TRBV10-3	TRBJ1-2
TGTGCCAGCAGCACCCAAGCCGCGGGGATCAACACTGAAGCTTTCTTT	CASSTQAAGINTEAFF	NA	NA	TRBV7-2	TRBJ1-1